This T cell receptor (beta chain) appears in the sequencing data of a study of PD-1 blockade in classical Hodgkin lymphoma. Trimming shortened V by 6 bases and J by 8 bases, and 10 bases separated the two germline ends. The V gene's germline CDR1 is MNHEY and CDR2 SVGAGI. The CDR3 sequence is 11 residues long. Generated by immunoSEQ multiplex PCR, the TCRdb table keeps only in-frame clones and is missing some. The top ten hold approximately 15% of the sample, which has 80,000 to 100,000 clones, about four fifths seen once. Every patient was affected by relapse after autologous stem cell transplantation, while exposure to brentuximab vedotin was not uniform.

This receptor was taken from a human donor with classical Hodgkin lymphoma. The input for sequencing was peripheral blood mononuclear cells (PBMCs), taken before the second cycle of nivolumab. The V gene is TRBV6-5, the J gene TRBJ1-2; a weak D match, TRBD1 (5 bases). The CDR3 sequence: CASSPGGGYTF. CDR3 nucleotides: TGTGCCAGCAGCCCTGGGGGGGGCTACACCTTC.